Detailed here is one T cell receptor (beta chain). The antigen remains undetermined. This sample is drawn from a study of OX40 agonist ivuxolimab in advanced cancers. V was shortened by 4 bases and J by 5 bases, with 17 bases between the two germline ends. The CDR3 covers 16 residues. Germline loops: CDR1 LNHDA, CDR2 SQIVND (reference sequence). Study conclusions and caveats: Which antigen the expanded peripheral T cells recognized is unknown.

Data came from immunoSEQ multiplex PCR; TCRdb stores just in-frame clones and leaves some out. The data hold 20,000 to 25,000 clones, with about 83% observed a single time. The J gene is TRBJ1-4, the V gene TRBV19; D gene unclear. The receptor's source is an adult with an advanced solid tumor such as melanoma, head and neck, liver or kidney cancer. Material: CD4+ or CD8+ T cells sorted from blood, obtained in a trial of the OX40 agonist ivuxolimab. CDR3 sequence (DNA): TGTGCCAGTAGTACCCTCGGAAGAAATTTCAATGAAAAACTGTTTTTT. Its protein product is CASSTLGRNFNEKLFF.